The next 5 T cell receptor beta chains were all read from a single sample in a study of T cell responses to AZD1222 COVID-19 vaccine (dated by TCRdb to the early 2020s). The time point label here, explained by the study, means: baseline before first vaccination. The treatment or condition label corresponds to: meningococcal conjugate vaccine given as trial control. The library was generated by the immunoSEQ multiplex PCR assay. TCRdb provides this immuneACCESS table in a form limited to in-frame rearrangements. Some clones are lacking; in checked studies, under half of them reflect an unresolved V gene, and why the rest are absent is not known. The sample data list under 70,000 clones, and 60% to 85% of these were observed just once. The ten largest make up around 25% of the sample. Sequences were derived from peripheral blood, sampled on day 0 of MenACWY control vaccination. The source of these receptors is an adult in good health.

The J gene is TRBJ2-2, the V gene TRBV7-3; D remains ambiguous. Germline loops: CDR1 SGHTA, CDR2 FQGTGA. The CDR3 is made up of 14 amino acids. V lost 0 bases and J 6 bases, leaving 8 bases between the germline ends. CDR3 nucleotide sequence: TGTGCCAGCAGCTTAACGACGGAATCCGGGGAGCTGTTTTTT. Its translation: CASSLTTESGELFF.

DNA for the CDR3: TGTGCCAGCCAGGGGGCCGGAAACACTGAAGCTTTCTTT. Its translation is CASQGAGNTEAFF. The V and J genes are TRBV7-9 and TRBJ1-1; the match to TRBD1 covers 8 bases. V trimming: 8 bases; J trimming: 2 bases; junction bases outside the gene matches: 4. The CDR3 extends over 13 amino acids. CDR1 and CDR2 (germline): SEHNR, FQNEAQ (reference sequence).

The chain has TRBV27 and TRBJ1-6; D not resolved. With 6 bases removed from V and 9 bases from J, the gap between germline ends came to 15 bases. This CDR3 spans 14 amino acids. Germline CDR1 MNHEY, CDR2 SMNVEV (reference sequence). As DNA, the CDR3 is TGTGCCAGCAGATCGACGGTAACTGGTTCACCCCTCCACTTT. Its translation is CASRSTVTGSPLHF.

V is TRBV6-5 and J is TRBJ1-2; D is perhaps TRBD1 (6 bases). CDR3 length: 11 amino acids. CDR1 and CDR2 from the germline V gene are MNHEY and SVGAGI. V lost 2 bases to trimming and J lost 10 bases, with 8 bases between them. The CDR3 sequence: CASSYLGAYTF. The CDR3 nucleotides read TGTGCCAGCAGTTACCTGGGGGCCTACACCTTC.

This clone has only one observation. The chain has TRBV29-1 and TRBJ1-5; TRBD1 matches 8 bases. CDR1 SQVTM and CDR2 ANQGSEA come from the germline V gene. The V and J ends lost 6 bases and 2 bases, in that order; junction bases with no gene match: 6. This CDR3 is built from 14 residues. The CDR3: CSVLDREGNQPQHF. The CDR3 DNA follows: TGCAGCGTCCTGGACAGGGAAGGCAATCAGCCCCAGCATTTT.